A few counts support the clone carrying this TCR beta chain. Produced via immunoSEQ multiplex PCR; TCRdb's table is partial and in-frame only. This table has roughly 140,000 clones, 80% to 85% appearing once. The data were taken from a study of blood T cell repertoires in COVID-19. The V and J ends lost 0 bases and 4 bases respectively, with 11 bases between them. This CDR3 is 14 amino acids long. The V gene's germline CDR1 is SGHRS and CDR2 YFSETQ. V and J are TRBV5-1 and TRBJ2-7; D might be TRBD2 (6 bases). The sequence was collected from a woman aged 50 to 65 who had been exposed to COVID-19. The sequenced sample consisted of PBMCs or T cells enriched from blood (not recorded which). The DNA of the CDR3 is TGCGCCAGCAGCTTGGTCGGGGGAAGGTACGAGCAGTACTTC. It translates to CASSLVGGRYEQYF.